What follows is one T cell receptor (beta chain) and its context. The target antigen is unknown. This specimen belongs to a study of cytomegalovirus exposure and HLA in healthy donors. Whole-study context: Earlier findings included about 120 million unique TCR beta sequences obtained from 150 million to 200 million T cells.

Primers for the PCR totalled 60 Vbeta and 13 Jbeta. Sequenced by immunoSEQ multiplex PCR; TCRdb stores in-frame clones only, minus some. The profile shows 90,000 to 120,000 clones, more than 70% of them singletons. Study-level results: While the bulk of TCR sequences proved rare, some public TCRs turned up in many donors. A few of the chains that were CMV-associated were confirmed in vitro to be specific for CMV antigens.

Germline CDR1 is KGHSH and CDR2 is LQKENI. Trimming shortened V by 0 bases and J by 6 bases, and 15 bases separated the two germline ends. The CDR3 contains 15 residues. The sequencing input was PBMCs. The sequence derives from a man aged 18 to 29 in good health and CMV-seronegative. The chain joins TRBV18 to TRBJ2-7, with D tentatively TRBD2 (7 bases). The CDR3 sequence: CASSPPGLGGREQYF. Written as DNA, the CDR3 is TGTGCCAGCTCACCACCAGGGTTGGGGGGGCGCGAGCAGTACTTC.